The rows below give T cell receptor beta chains drawn from one sample of a study of PD-L1 blockade in urothelial cancer. The repertoire was sequenced with immunoSEQ multiplex PCR; TCRdb's copy has only in-frame clones and lacks some. Here the sample spans 30,000 to 40,000 clones, roughly 80% being singletons. Sequences were derived from PBMCs, sampled around atezolizumab (anti-PD-L1) treatment. Receptors originate from a man of 80 years or more with urothelial cancer. Each CDR3 is given without its conserved first and last residue.

j_gene,v_gene,CDR3aa
TRBJ1-1,TRBV28,ASSSPPEPEAF
TRBJ2-3,TRBV11-2,ASSLVAFPGGADTQY
TRBJ2-5,TRBV12-2,ASRLAWDCQETQY
TRBJ1-1,TRBV5-6,ASSLEGVATEAF
TRBJ1-4,TRBV4-3,ASSQGPGTGGEKLF
TRBJ1-1,TRBV18,ASSPRGIDTEAF
TRBJ2-4,TRBV6-4,ASGGREKNIQY
TRBJ2-1,TRBV11-2,ASSLATSGYNEQF
TRBJ2-1,TRBV9,ASSIPRGKRTSVSYNEQF
TRBJ1-3,TRBV30,AWTRDRGNTIY
TRBJ2-7,TRBV28,ASSLPDYYEQY
TRBJ1-1,TRBV9,ASRRQGALGEAF
TRBJ2-4,TRBV10-2,ASSGASRQGGKNIQY
TRBJ2-7,TRBV28,ASSVRDRLEQY
TRBJ2-1,TRBV7-9,ASSLAGQAGEQF
TRBJ2-7,TRBV6-4,ASSDSMAARGDEQY
TRBJ1-2,TRBV30,AWRGGPGDRGGLGYT
TRBJ1-5,TRBV19,ASNRGNSNQPQH
TRBJ2-3,TRBV19,ASTPPMGGDTQY
TRBJ2-5,TRBV25-1,ASSEYSVGETQY
TRBJ1-2,TRBV5-4,ASSSGTGIYGYT
TRBJ1-5,TRBV5-6,ASSLGGSNQPQH
TRBJ1-3,TRBV2,ASKSSGNTIY
TRBJ1-1,TRBV6-1,ATRQGSPTEAF
TRBJ1-2,TRBV29-1,SVGTGYGYT
TRBJ2-3,TRBV7-8,ASSLAGVSTDTQY
TRBJ2-5,TRBV20-1,SVRDLETQY
TRBJ2-3,TRBV28,ASGARTDTQY
TRBJ2-5,TRBV5-1,ASSPGETQY